This T cell receptor (beta chain) emerged from a study of T cell repertoires in cytomegalovirus infection. This clonotype was recorded at least ten times. Its target is not known. Broader study findings: Carriage of CMV together with the relevant HLA was identifiable through cumulative public TCR beta family frequency. Dominant in the ex vivo response were TCR beta clonotypes restricted by HLA-C and specific for CMV.

One entry per CDR3 protein, called by TCRdb with MiXCR from the reads. The table lists around 140,000 distinct CDR3 sequences, 5.5% to 8% of them singletons. Germline-derived CDR1 and CDR2 are SGHDN and FVKESK. The CDR3 runs to 14 residues. V was trimmed by 3 bases and J by 4 bases, leaving 12 bases between them. Sequencing was performed on PBMCs. This receptor was identified in a human donor in good health (CMV status not recorded). Some clones in this sample may be carry-over from other donors' samples. The rearrangement links TRBV14 to TRBJ1-2; possible D gene TRBD1, 6 bases. The CDR3 DNA reads TGTGCCAGCAGCCATATGGACAGATCCTATGGCTACACCTTC. It translates to CASSHMDRSYGYTF.